The next 9 T cell receptor beta chains were all read from a single sample in a study of Ad26.COV2.S vaccination and SARS-CoV-2 variants. The treatment denotes: 15 to 20 received Ad26.COV2.S at low or high dose, single or two shots; 5 received placebo; per-sample allocation not given. Vaccine and placebo recipients were sampled on day 63 after the first injection. This table comes from immunoSEQ multiplex PCR, and its TCRdb copy is limited to in-frame clones, with some not included. The table lists around 450,000 clones, approximately 92% of them singletons. Material: peripheral blood, obtained in a trial of Ad26.COV2.S vaccine versus placebo. The receptors originated from a person between 18 and 59 years old who received the Ad26.COV2.S COVID-19 vaccine or a placebo.

The chain carries TRBV11-3 and TRBJ2-7; TRBD2 might be the D (5 bases). Germline-derived CDR1 and CDR2 are SGHNT and YENEEA. CDR3 length: 16 amino acids. V lost 5 bases and J 2 bases, leaving 19 bases between the germline ends. The CDR3 DNA sequence: TGTGCCAGCAGCCCCACTACCTATACTAGTGCCTACGAGCAGTACGTC. This translates into CASSPTTYTSAYEQYV.

The chain couples TRBV4-3 to TRBJ2-5; 8 nucleotides align to TRBD2. This CDR3 spans 15 amino acids. J lost 4 bases, V lost 2 bases, and 6 bases had no gene match. From germline, CDR1 is LGHNA and CDR2 YSLEER. CDR3 sequence: CASSQLWTSRETQYF. The CDR3 DNA follows: TGCGCCAGCAGCCAACTCTGGACTAGCCGAGAGACCCAGTACTTC.

V and J are TRBV7-8 and TRBJ2-1; 7 bases line up with TRBD1. The CDR3 is 16 residues long. Germline V lookup: CDR1 SGHVS, CDR2 FQNEAQ. The junction had 9 bases not matched to a gene; V was cut back by 0 bases and J by 7 bases. The CDR3 DNA reads as TGTGCCAGCAGCTTAGCGTTCAGGGGGAGAGGAAATGAGCAGTTCTTC. Encoded protein: CASSLAFRGRGNEQFF.

The J gene is TRBJ1-2, the V gene TRBV28; possibly TRBD1 for D (5 bases). Trimming removed 1 base from V and 4 bases from J, with 10 bases in between. The CDR3 length is 14 residues. The germline CDR1 and CDR2 sequences are MDHEN and SYDVKM. CDR3 nucleotide sequence: TGTGCCAGCAGTTTATTGGGGCTGACCTATGGCTACACCTTC. Protein sequence: CASSLLGLTYGYTF.

This clone has only one observation. The chain employs TRBV7-9 and TRBJ2-5; 8 positions match TRBD2. Per the germline V gene, CDR1 is SEHNR and CDR2 is FQNEAQ (reference sequence). This CDR3 spans 17 amino acids. J gave up 3 bases and V 5 bases, and 14 bases lay outside the gene matches. The DNA of the CDR3 is TGTGCCAGCAGCACCGGATCCTATAGCGGGAAAGAAGAGACCCAGTACTTC. It is translated as CASSTGSYSGKEETQYF. Looking up the rest from reference TRBV7-9 and TRBJ2-5 gives the full variable domain: DTGVSQNPRHKITKRGQNVTFRCDPISEHNRLYWYRQTLGQGPEFLTYFQNEAQLEKSRLLSDRFSAERPKGSFSTLEIQRTEQGDSAMYLCASSTGSYSGKEETQYFGPGTRLLVL.

The chain recombines TRBV5-6 with TRBJ2-7; D may correspond to TRBD1 or TRBD2 (5 bases each). The V gene's germline CDR1 is SGHDT and CDR2 YYEEEE. CDR3 size: 14 residues. Trimming removed 4 bases at V and 0 bases at J, with 11 bases between. This CDR3 is CASSMGTRSYEQYF. CDR3 DNA: TGTGCCAGCAGCATGGGGACGCGCTCCTACGAGCAGTACTTC. The whole variable domain, remainder taken from reference TRBV5-6 and TRBJ2-7, is DAGVTQSPTHLIKTRGQQVTLRCSPKSGHDTVSWYQQALGQGPQFIFQYYEEEERQRGNFPDRFSGHQFPNYSSELNVNALLLGDSALYLCASSMGTRSYEQYFGPGTRLTVT.

The chain employs TRBV5-4 and TRBJ2-5; 7 bases align to TRBD1. This CDR3 is built from 12 residues. The germline gives CDR1 SGHNT, CDR2 YYREEE (reference sequence). V was clipped by 6 bases and J by 5 bases; unmatched bases: 4. The CDR3 sequence: CASTSRGETQYF. DNA of the CDR3: TGTGCCAGCACCTCCAGGGGGGAGACCCAGTACTTC.

V usage is TRBV9 and J usage is TRBJ1-2; D uncertain. The CDR3 runs 17 residues. Trimming shortened V by 2 bases and J by 0 bases, and 17 bases separated the two germline ends. Germline V lookup: CDR1 SGDLS, CDR2 YYNGEE. The chain's CDR3 is CASSVGAGSPTNYGYTF. The CDR3 DNA sequence: TGTGCCAGCAGCGTGGGAGCGGGCAGCCCAACTAACTATGGCTACACCTTC.

The chain is built from TRBV3-1 (or the pseudogene TRBV3-2) and TRBJ1-5; no reliable D call. This CDR3 comprises 14 residues. V was cut by 1 base and J by 2 bases, with 6 bases left in between. The germline CDR1 and CDR2 sequences are LGHDT and YNNKEL (reference sequence). CDR3 sequence (DNA): TGTGCCAGCAGCCAAGGTCCGGGCAATCAGCCCCAGCATTTT. Translating gives CASSQGPGNQPQHF.